This T cell receptor beta chain emerged from a study of blood T cells in healthy people across ages. A second PCR of roughly 7 to 11 cycles used a sample-barcoded 5' primer and a J-beta primer mix. TCRdb itself ran the 5' RACE reads through MiXCR, one entry per CDR3 protein. The data contain more than 650,000 distinct CDR3 sequences, about a fifth of them singletons. The CDR3 runs 13 residues. Per the germline V gene, CDR1 is LNHDA and CDR2 is SQIVND (reference sequence). V was cut by 2 bases and J by 11 bases, with 13 bases left in between. This clonotype has a handful of counts. This chain connects TRBV19 to TRBJ2-1, with D perhaps TRBD2 (5 bases). The receptor was derived from a man aged 65-85 years in good health. Specimen: blood. CDR3 bases: TGTGCCAGTAGTATACGGGAAGCTTATCAGCAGTTCTTC. Amino acids: CASSIREAYQQFF. Full variable domain (missing parts from reference TRBV19 and TRBJ2-1): DGGITQSPKYLFRKEGQNVTLSCEQNLNHDAMYWYRQDPGQGLRLIYYSQIVNDFQKGDIAEGYSVSREKKESFPLTVTSAQKNPTAFYLCASSIREAYQQFFGPGTRLTVL.